This T cell receptor beta chain was recovered during a study of T cell responses to AZD1222 COVID-19 vaccine. Findings of the study overall: At baseline, just a handful of AZD1222 recipients tested seropositive.

Measured with immunoSEQ multiplex PCR; TCRdb has only the in-frame clones, and not every one. The sample has 120,000 to 150,000 clones, roughly nine tenths seen once. In regard to this clone: The target antigen is unknown.

The CDR3 length is 13 residues. Trimming shortened V by 6 bases and J by 3 bases, and 11 bases separated the two germline ends. Germline V gene sequence: CDR1 SGHVS, CDR2 FNYEAQ. This chain uses TRBV7-6 with TRBJ1-2; no reliable D call. Sequences were derived from peripheral blood, sampled 28 days after the second AZD1222 dose. The sequence was collected from an adult who received the AZD1222 COVID-19 vaccine. The DNA of the CDR3 is TGTGCCAGCAGTTCGTCTATGGACTATGGCTACACCTTC. It specifies CASSSSMDYGYTF.